The 21 T cell receptor beta chains listed next were all sequenced from one sample in a study of T cell responses to AZD1222 COVID-19 vaccine. This table comes from immunoSEQ multiplex PCR, and its TCRdb copy is limited to in-frame clones, with some not included. The sample includes 160,000 or so clones, 85% to 95% seen only once; the top ten take about 3%. Source: peripheral blood, taken on day 0 of AZD1222 vaccination. Receptors were obtained from an adult in good health.

The V and J genes are TRBV7-9 and TRBJ1-4, with TRBD1 matching over 10 bases. Germline assignment: CDR1 SEHNR and CDR2 FQNEAQ (reference sequence). The junction had 5 bases not matched to a gene; V was cut back by 0 bases and J by 7 bases. This CDR3 is built from 16 residues. The CDR3 sequence: CASSLAGTGAREKLFF. Here the CDR3 DNA reads TGTGCCAGCAGCTTAGCCGGGACAGGGGCTCGTGAAAAACTGTTTTTT.

V usage is TRBV2 and J usage is TRBJ2-7; D remains ambiguous. Germline V gene sequence: CDR1 SNHLY, CDR2 FYNNEI. V lost 2 bases and J 0 bases, leaving 2 bases between the germline ends. The CDR3 extends over 12 amino acids. The CDR3 loop is CASSESSYEQYF. The DNA of the CDR3 is TGTGCCAGCAGTGAATCCTCCTACGAGCAGTACTTC.

This clone was observed a handful of times. The CDR3, as DNA: TGTGCCAGCAGTACAGGGGGTTCTGGCTACACCTTC. As protein: CASSTGGSGYTF. The chain carries TRBV12-3 or TRBV12-4 and TRBJ1-2; 8 nucleotides agree with TRBD1. The CDR3 spans 12 residues. Trimming cost V 5 bases and J 7 bases; bases outside gene matches: 3.

This chain links TRBV6-5 with TRBJ2-7, with 10 positions matching TRBD2. The CDR3 length is 13 residues. Germline V gene lookup returns CDR1 MNHEY and CDR2 SVGAGI. Germline trimming cut 10 bases from V and 5 bases from J; bases unmatched to any gene: 8. CDR3 nucleotide sequence: TGTGCCATAAGAGCGGGAGGGCTGGACGAGCAGTACTTC. Encoded protein: CAIRAGGLDEQYF.

The chain couples TRBV12-5 to TRBJ2-7; TRBD1 matches at 7 bases. This CDR3 is 12 amino acids long. V trimming: 6 bases; J trimming: 7 bases; junction bases outside the gene matches: 6. Germline CDR1 and CDR2: LGHNT and FRNRAP. The chain's CDR3 is CASGQGVGEQYF. The CDR3 coding sequence is TGTGCTAGTGGCCAGGGGGTGGGGGAGCAGTACTTC.

V is TRBV27 and J is TRBJ2-5, with no clear D. The CDR3 totals 15 residues. Germline V lookup: CDR1 MNHEY, CDR2 SMNVEV (reference sequence). V was cut by 2 bases and J by 9 bases, with 19 bases left in between. For the CDR3, the DNA is TGTGCCAGCAGTTTAGCCGGAATCCCCCCTGAGCCCCAGTACTTC. This sequence encodes CASSLAGIPPEPQYF.

The chain is built from TRBV20-1 and TRBJ1-5; no clear D gene. The CDR3 extends over 12 amino acids. Trimming shortened V by 3 bases and J by 4 bases, and 7 bases separated the two germline ends. The germline V gene encodes CDR1 DFQATT and CDR2 SNEGSKA (reference sequence). The CDR3 reads CSASPGNQPQHF. The CDR3 DNA sequence: TGCAGTGCTAGTCCGGGGAATCAGCCCCAGCATTTT.

The genes are TRBV6-6 and TRBJ1-1; TRBD1 agrees at 8 bases. J lost 5 bases, V lost 2 bases, and 10 bases had no gene match. Germline values: CDR1 MNHNY, CDR2 SVGAGI (reference sequence). The length of the CDR3 is 16 residues. The CDR3 spells CASSYLGQGLGTEAFF. The CDR3 bases are TGTGCCAGCAGTTACCTAGGACAGGGATTGGGGACTGAAGCTTTCTTT.

The gene calls are TRBV25-1 and TRBJ1-6, with D possibly matching TRBD1 (6 bases). V was clipped by 5 bases and J by 7 bases, with 12 bases between them. The CDR3 sequence is 14 residues long. The V gene's germline CDR1 is MGHDK and CDR2 SYGVNS. The CDR3 nucleotides read TGTGCCAGCAGTATCAGCAGGGGAAATTCACCCCTCCACTTT. The encoded protein is CASSISRGNSPLHF.

The rearrangement uses TRBV18 and TRBJ1-1; D ambiguous. CDR1 is KGHSH and CDR2 is LQKENI in the germline V gene. The CDR3 length is 13 residues. Trimming removed 1 base from V and 0 bases from J, with 3 bases in between. CDR3 sequence reads: CASSPQMNTEAFF. DNA for the CDR3: TGTGCCAGCTCACCACAGATGAACACTGAAGCTTTCTTT.

V and J are TRBV27 and TRBJ2-1; TRBD2 agrees at 10 bases. CDR3 size: 18 residues. Per the germline V gene, CDR1 is MNHEY and CDR2 is SMNVEV (reference sequence). The junction had 18 bases not matched to a gene; V was cut back by 0 bases and J by 13 bases. Written as DNA, the CDR3 is TGTGCCAGCAGTTTATCCTCCCTAGAGAGCGGGAGGGAGGGACACCAGTTCTTC. This encodes CASSLSSLESGREGHQFF.

The chain has TRBV27 and TRBJ1-2, with TRBD1 as a possible D gene (6 bases). CDR3 length: 13 residues. The germline V gene encodes CDR1 MNHEY and CDR2 SMNVEV (reference sequence). Trimming left V 6 bases short and J 12 bases short, with 20 bases between. The CDR3 is CASSSFLDRQHTF. CDR3 DNA: TGTGCCAGCAGCTCCTTCCTAGACAGGCAGCACACCTTC.

The chain is built from TRBV6-5 and TRBJ2-3; 8 bases match TRBD2. The length of the CDR3 is 14 residues. J lost 2 bases, V lost 7 bases, and 5 bases had no gene match. Germline CDR1 and CDR2: MNHEY and SVGAGI. In nucleotides, the CDR3 is TGTGCCAGCAAGGGTAGCGGGGTCACAGATACGCAGTATTTT. As protein: CASKGSGVTDTQYF.

This clone was detected once. The chain employs TRBV29-1 and TRBJ1-2, with no clear D. V lost 3 bases to trimming and J lost 1 base, with 9 bases between them. This CDR3 has 13 amino acids. CDR1 is SQVTM and CDR2 is ANQGSEA in the germline V gene. The CDR3 loop is CSVEDVLNYGYTF. In nucleotides, the CDR3 is TGCAGCGTTGAGGACGTACTTAACTATGGCTACACCTTC.

V gene TRBV5-5 combines with J gene TRBJ2-4, with 14 bases identical to TRBD2. V lost 4 bases and J lost 8; bases outside the gene matches: 11. The germline CDR1 and CDR2 sequences are SGHKS and YYEKEE (reference sequence). The CDR3 is made up of 17 amino acids. CDR3: CASSPGLAGGKFDIQYF. CDR3 DNA: TGTGCCAGCAGCCCAGGACTAGCGGGGGGCAAGTTTGACATTCAGTACTTC.

This clone was seen just once. This chain links TRBV7-6 with TRBJ1-6; D not certain. The germline CDR1 and CDR2 sequences are SGHVS and FNYEAQ. This CDR3 has 19 amino acids. Between the trimmed V and J ends, which lost 1 base and 4 bases, there was a span of 20 bases. Here the CDR3 reads CASSLESGLRMSYNSPLHF. DNA of the CDR3: TGTGCCAGCAGCTTAGAGAGTGGTCTCAGGATGTCATATAATTCACCCCTCCACTTT.

V and J are TRBV2 and TRBJ1-5, with 9 bases aligning to TRBD1. This CDR3 has 16 residues. The V gene's germline CDR1 is SNHLY and CDR2 FYNNEI. Germline trimming cut 4 bases from V and 1 base from J; bases unmatched to any gene: 5. In DNA, the CDR3 is TGTGCCAGCAGTGCCGACAGGGGGGTGAGCAATCAGCCCCAGCATTTT. Its protein is CASSADRGVSNQPQHF.

The chain employs TRBV5-1 and TRBJ2-3; TRBD2 agrees at 11 bases. J was trimmed by 4 bases and V by 2 bases; bases with no gene match: 3. CDR3 size: 15 residues. The germline V gene has CDR1 SGHRS and CDR2 YFSETQ. CDR3 in amino acids: CASSLLAGASDTQYF. In nucleotides, the CDR3 is TGCGCCAGCAGCTTACTAGCGGGAGCATCAGATACGCAGTATTTT.

The chain is built from TRBV10-3 and TRBJ1-2; weak D call: TRBD1 (6 bases). Germline V gives CDR1 ENHRY, CDR2 SYGVKD. V lost 0 bases and J lost 7, with 9 bases in between. The CDR3 consists of 13 residues. CDR3 DNA: TGTGCCATCAGTGAGTCTATAGGGGGTGGCTACACCTTC. Amino acids: CAISESIGGGYTF.

The chain carries TRBV5-4 and TRBJ2-1, with 8 bases identical to TRBD2. CDR1 and CDR2 (germline): SGHNT, YYREEE (reference sequence). The V gene end was trimmed by 3 bases and the J gene end by 0 bases; junction bases not matched to a gene: 8. The CDR3 extends over 17 amino acids. In nucleotides, the CDR3 is TGTGCCAGCAGCTCTCGGGGCGGGAGGAGCTCCTACAATGAGCAGTTCTTC. Encoded protein: CASSSRGGRSSYNEQFF.

This chain uses TRBV7-9 with TRBJ2-1; the D gene is possibly TRBD1 (5 bases). V lost 4 bases and J 6 bases, leaving 13 bases between the germline ends. The CDR3 spans 14 residues. CDR1 SEHNR and CDR2 FQNEAQ come from the germline V gene (reference sequence). This chain's CDR3 is CASSWSGSVNEQFF. CDR3 in DNA: TGTGCCAGCAGCTGGTCAGGGTCTGTCAATGAGCAGTTCTTC.